This T cell receptor (beta chain) appears in the sequencing data of a study of shared clonotypes between healthy human individuals. Overall study: CD4 naive cells filled three plates per donor, CD4 memory three, CD8 naive two and CD8 memory one.

For this clone: The antigen is unknown.

Whole-study findings and limits: Non-shared clonotypes displayed generation probabilities falling below those of clonotypes present in all four donors. With a handful of donors compared, around 4.7% of naive CD4 clonotypes were shared. Expectations were that clonotype sharing among donors would be affected by sequencing depth.

V shed 3 bases and J shed 7 bases, with 16 bases lying between them. Germline CDR1 SGHTA, CDR2 FQGNSA. The CDR3 has 14 amino acids. Produced via immunoSEQ multiplex PCR; TCRdb's table is partial and in-frame only. The sample shows a few million clones, approximately 94% of them seen only once. The source of this sequence is a man between 18 and 35 years old in good health. Sequenced input: naive CD4+ T cells sorted from blood. The subset was: CD45RA+ positively selected. The chain combines TRBV7-2 with TRBJ2-7, with D possibly matching TRBD2 (6 bases). The CDR3 DNA is TGTGCCAGCAGCTTTGATAGCGGCCCTTGGGAGCAGTACTTC. This codes for CASSFDSGPWEQYF.